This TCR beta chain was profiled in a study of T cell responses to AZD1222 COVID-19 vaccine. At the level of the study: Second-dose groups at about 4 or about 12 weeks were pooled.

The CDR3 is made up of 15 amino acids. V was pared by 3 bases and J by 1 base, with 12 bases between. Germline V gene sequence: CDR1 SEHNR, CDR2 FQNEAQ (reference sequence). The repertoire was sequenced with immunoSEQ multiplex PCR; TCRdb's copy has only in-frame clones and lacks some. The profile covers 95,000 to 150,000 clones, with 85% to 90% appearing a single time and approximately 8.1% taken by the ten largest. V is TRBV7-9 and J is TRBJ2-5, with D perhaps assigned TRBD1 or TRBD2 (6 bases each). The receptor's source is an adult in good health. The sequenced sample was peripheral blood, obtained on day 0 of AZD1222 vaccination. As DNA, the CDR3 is TGTGCCAGCAGCTTGTCCGGGGGCCCCCAAGAGACCCAGTACTTC. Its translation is CASSLSGGPQETQYF. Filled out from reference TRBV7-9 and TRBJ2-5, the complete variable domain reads DTGVSQNPRHKITKRGQNVTFRCDPISEHNRLYWYRQTLGQGPEFLTYFQNEAQLEKSRLLSDRFSAERPKGSFSTLEIQRTEQGDSAMYLCASSLSGGPQETQYFGPGTRLLVL.